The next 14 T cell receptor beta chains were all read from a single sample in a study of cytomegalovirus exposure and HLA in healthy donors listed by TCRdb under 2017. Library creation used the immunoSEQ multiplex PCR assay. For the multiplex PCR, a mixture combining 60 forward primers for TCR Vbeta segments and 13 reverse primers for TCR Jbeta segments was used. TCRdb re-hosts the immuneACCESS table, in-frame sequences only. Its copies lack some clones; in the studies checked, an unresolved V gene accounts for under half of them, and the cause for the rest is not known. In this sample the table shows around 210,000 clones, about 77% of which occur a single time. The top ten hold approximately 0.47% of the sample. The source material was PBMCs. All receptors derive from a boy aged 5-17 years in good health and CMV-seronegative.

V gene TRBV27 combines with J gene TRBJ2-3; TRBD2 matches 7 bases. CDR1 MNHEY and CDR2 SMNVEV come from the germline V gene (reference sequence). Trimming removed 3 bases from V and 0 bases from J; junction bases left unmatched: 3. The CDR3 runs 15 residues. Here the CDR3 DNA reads TGTGCCAGCAGTTTTGGGACTACTAGCACAGATACGCAGTATTTT. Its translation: CASSFGTTSTDTQYF.

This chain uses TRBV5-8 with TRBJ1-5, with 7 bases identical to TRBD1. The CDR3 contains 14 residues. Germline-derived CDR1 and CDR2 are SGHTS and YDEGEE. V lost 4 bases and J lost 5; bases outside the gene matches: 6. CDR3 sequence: CASSPRQGYQPQHF. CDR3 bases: TGTGCCAGCAGCCCAAGACAGGGCTATCAGCCCCAGCATTTT.

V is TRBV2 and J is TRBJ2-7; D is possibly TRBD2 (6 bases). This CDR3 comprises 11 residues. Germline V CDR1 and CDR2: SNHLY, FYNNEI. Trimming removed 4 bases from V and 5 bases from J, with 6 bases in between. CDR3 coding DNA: TGTGCCAGCAGTGGGAGGGACGAGCAGTACTTC. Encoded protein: CASSGRDEQYF. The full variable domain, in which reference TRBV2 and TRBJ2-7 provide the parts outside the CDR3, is EPEVTQTPSHQVTQMGQEVILRCVPISNHLYFYWYRQILGQKVEFLVSFYNNEISEKSEIFDDQFSVERPDGSNFTLKIRSTKLEDSAMYFCASSGRDEQYFGPGTRLTVT.

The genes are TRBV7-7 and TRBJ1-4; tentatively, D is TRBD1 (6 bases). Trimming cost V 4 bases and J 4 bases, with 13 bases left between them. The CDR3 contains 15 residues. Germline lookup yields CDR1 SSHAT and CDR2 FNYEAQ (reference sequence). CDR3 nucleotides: TGTGCCAGCAGCTCCGGACAGAACGTTAATGAAAAACTGTTTTTT. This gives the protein CASSSGQNVNEKLFF.

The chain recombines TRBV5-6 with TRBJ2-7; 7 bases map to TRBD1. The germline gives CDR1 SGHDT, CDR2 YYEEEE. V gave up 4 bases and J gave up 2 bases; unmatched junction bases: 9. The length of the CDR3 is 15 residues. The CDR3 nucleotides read TGTGCCAGCAGCGCCAGACAGGGTTCTACCTACGAGCAGTACTTC. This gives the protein CASSARQGSTYEQYF.

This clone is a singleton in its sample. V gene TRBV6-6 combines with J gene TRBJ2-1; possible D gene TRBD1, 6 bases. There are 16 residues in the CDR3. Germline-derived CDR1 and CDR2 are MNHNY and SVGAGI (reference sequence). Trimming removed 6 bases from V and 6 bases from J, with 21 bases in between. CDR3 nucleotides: TGTGCCAGCAGCATACAGGGACGGACAAGGCGCAATGAGCAGTTCTTC. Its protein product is CASSIQGRTRRNEQFF.

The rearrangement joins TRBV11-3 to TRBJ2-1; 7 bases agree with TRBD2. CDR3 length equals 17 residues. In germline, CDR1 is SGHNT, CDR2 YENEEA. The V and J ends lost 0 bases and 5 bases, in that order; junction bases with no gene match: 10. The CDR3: CASSLDYGLADNNEQFF. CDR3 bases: TGTGCCAGCAGCTTAGACTATGGGCTAGCGGACAACAATGAGCAGTTCTTC.

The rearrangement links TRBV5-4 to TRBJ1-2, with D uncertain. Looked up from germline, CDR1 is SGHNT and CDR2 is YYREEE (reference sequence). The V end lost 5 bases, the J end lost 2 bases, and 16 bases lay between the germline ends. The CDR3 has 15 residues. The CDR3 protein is CASSQAPGVNYGYTF. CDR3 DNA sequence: TGTGCCAGCAGTCAGGCCCCCGGGGTAAACTATGGCTACACCTTC.

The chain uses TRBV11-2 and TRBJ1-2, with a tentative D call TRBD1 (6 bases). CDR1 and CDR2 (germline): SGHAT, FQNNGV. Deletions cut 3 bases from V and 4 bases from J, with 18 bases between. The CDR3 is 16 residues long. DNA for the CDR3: TGTGCCAGCAGCTTTTCAATAAACAGGGCTGGCTATGGCTACACCTTC. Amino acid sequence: CASSFSINRAGYGYTF.

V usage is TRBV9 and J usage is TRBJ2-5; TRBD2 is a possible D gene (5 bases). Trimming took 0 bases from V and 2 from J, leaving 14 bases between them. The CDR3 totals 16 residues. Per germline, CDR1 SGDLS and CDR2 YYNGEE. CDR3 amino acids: CASSVAVTTEQETQYF. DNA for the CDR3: TGTGCCAGCAGCGTAGCAGTGACTACGGAACAAGAGACCCAGTACTTC.

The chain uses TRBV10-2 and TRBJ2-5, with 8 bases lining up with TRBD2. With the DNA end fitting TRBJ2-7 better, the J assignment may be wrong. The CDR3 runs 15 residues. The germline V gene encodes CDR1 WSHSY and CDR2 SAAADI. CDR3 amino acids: CASSGVAGWDYEQYF. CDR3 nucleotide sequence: TGCGCCAGCAGTGGGGTAGCGGGGTGGGACTACGAGCAGTACTTC.

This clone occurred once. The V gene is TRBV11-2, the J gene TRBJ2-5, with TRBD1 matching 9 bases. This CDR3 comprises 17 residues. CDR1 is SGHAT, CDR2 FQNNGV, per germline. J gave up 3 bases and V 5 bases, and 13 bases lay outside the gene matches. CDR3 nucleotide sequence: TGTGCCAGCAGCCAAGTGTGGGACAGGGACGGAAAAGAGACCCAGTACTTC. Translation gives CASSQVWDRDGKETQYF.

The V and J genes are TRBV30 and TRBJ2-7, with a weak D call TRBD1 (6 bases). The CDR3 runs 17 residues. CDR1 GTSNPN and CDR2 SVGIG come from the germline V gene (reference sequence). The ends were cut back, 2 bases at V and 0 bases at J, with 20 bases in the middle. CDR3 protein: CAWSLTGTQLVSYEQYF. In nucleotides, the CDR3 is TGTGCCTGGAGTTTAACAGGGACCCAACTCGTCTCCTACGAGCAGTACTTC.

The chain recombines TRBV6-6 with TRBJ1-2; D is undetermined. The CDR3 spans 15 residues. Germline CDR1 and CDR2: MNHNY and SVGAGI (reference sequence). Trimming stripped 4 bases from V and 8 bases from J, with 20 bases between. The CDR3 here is CASSFRSRGSRGYTF. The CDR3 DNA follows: TGTGCCAGCAGTTTCAGGTCCCGTGGTTCAAGGGGCTACACCTTC.